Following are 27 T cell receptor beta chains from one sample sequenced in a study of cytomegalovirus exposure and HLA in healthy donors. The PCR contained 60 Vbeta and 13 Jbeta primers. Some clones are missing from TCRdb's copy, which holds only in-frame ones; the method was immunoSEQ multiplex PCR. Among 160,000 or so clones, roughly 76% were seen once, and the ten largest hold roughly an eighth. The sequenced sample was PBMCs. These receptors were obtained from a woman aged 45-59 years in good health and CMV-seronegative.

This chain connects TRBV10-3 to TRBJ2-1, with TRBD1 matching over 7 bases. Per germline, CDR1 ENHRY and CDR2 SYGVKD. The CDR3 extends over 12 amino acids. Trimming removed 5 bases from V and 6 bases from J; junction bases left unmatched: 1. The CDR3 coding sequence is TGTGCCATCAGTTCAGGGGGCAATGAGCAGTTCTTC. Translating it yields CAISSGGNEQFF.

Here the CDR3 reads CATSPGSYEQYF. CDR3 DNA sequence: TGTGCCACCAGTCCCGGCTCCTACGAGCAGTACTTC. This sequence joins TRBV15 and TRBJ2-7; D uncertain. Trimming removed 6 bases from V and 0 bases from J, with 6 bases in between. This CDR3 spans 12 amino acids. Germline V gene lookup returns CDR1 LNHNV and CDR2 YYDKDF (reference sequence).

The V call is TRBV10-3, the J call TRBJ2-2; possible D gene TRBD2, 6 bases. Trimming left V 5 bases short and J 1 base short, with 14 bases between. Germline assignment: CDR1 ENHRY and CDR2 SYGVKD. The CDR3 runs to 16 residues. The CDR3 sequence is CAISTPGAGNTGELFF. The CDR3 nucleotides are TGTGCCATCAGTACCCCGGGAGCGGGGAACACCGGGGAGCTGTTTTTT.

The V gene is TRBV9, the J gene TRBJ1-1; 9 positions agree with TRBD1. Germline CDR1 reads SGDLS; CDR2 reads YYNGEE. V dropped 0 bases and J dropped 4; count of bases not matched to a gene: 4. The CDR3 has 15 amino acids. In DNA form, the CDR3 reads TGTGCCAGCAGCGTAGAGGACAGGGGAGGCACTGAAGCTTTCTTT. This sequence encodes CASSVEDRGGTEAFF.

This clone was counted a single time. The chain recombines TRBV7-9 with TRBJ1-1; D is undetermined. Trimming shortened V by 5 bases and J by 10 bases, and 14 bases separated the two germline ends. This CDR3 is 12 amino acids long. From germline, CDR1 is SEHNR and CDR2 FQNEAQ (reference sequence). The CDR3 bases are TGTGCCAGCAGCCGTATCGGGATGGTAGCTTTCTTT. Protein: CASSRIGMVAFF.

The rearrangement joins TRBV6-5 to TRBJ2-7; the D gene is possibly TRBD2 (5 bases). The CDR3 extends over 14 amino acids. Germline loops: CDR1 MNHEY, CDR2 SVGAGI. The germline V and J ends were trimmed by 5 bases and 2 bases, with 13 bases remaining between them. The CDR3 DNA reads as TGTGCCAGCAGTACATGGACTGGAACCTACGAGCAGTACTTC. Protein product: CASSTWTGTYEQYF.

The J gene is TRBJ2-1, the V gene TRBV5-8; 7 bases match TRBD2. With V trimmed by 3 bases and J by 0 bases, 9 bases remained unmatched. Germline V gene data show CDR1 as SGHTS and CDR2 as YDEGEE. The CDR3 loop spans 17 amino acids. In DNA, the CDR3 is TGTGCCAGCAGCTGGGCCAAGGTAGCGGGCTCCTACAATGAGCAGTTCTTC. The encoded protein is CASSWAKVAGSYNEQFF.

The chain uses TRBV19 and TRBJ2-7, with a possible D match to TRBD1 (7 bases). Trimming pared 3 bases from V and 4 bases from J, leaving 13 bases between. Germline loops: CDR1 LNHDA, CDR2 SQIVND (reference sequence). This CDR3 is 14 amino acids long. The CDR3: CASSIGSGGYEQYF. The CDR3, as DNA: TGTGCCAGTAGTATCGGCTCAGGGGGGTACGAGCAGTACTTC. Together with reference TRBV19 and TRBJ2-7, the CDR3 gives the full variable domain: DGGITQSPKYLFRKEGQNVTLSCEQNLNHDAMYWYRQDPGQGLRLIYYSQIVNDFQKGDIAEGYSVSREKKESFPLTVTSAQKNPTAFYLCASSIGSGGYEQYFGPGTRLTVT.

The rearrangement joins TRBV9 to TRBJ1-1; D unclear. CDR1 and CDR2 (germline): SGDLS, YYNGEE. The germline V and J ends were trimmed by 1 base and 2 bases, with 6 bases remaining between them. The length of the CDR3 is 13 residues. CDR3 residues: CASSVTHNTEAFF. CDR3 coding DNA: TGTGCCAGCAGCGTAACACATAACACTGAAGCTTTCTTT.

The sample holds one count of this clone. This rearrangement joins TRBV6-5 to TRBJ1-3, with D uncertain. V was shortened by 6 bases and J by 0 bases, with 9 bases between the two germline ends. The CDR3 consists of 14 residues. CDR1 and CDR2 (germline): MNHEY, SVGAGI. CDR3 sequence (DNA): TGTGCCAGCAGCGAGGGATTCTCTGGAAACACCATATATTTT. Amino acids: CASSEGFSGNTIYF.

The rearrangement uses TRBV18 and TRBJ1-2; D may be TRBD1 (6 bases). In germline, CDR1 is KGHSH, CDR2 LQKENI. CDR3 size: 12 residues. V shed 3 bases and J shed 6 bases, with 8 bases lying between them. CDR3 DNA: TGTGCCAGCTCACCCAGGACAGATGGCTACACCTTC. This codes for CASSPRTDGYTF.

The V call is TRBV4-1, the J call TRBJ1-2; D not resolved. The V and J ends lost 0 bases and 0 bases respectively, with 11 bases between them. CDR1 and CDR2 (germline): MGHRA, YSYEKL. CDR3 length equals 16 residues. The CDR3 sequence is CASSQEAGVANYGYTF. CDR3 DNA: TGCGCCAGCAGCCAAGAGGCGGGAGTCGCTAACTATGGCTACACCTTC.

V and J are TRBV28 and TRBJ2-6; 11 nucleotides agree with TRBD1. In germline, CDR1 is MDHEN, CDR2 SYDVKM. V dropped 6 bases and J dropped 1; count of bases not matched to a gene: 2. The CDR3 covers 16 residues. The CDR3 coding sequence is TGTGCCAGCAGAGGACAGGGGGCGTCTGGGGCCAACGTCCTGACTTTC. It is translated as CASRGQGASGANVLTF.

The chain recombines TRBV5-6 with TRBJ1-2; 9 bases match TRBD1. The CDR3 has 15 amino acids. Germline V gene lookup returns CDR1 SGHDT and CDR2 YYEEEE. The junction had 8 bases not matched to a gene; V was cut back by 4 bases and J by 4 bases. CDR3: CASSQGQGIFYGYTF. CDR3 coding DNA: TGTGCCAGCAGCCAGGGACAGGGTATATTCTATGGCTACACCTTC.

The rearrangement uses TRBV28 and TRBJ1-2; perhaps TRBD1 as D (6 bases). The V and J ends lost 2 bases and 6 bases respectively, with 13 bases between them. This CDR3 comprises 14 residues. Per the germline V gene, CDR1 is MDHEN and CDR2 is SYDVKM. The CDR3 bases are TGTGCCAGCAGTTTAGGGGGGGGCCGCCATGGCTACACCTTC. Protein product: CASSLGGGRHGYTF.

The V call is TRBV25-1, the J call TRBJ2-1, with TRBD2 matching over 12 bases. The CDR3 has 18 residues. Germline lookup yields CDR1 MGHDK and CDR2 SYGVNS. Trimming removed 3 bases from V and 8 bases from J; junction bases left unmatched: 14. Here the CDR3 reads CASSDGGGLAGGYDEQFF. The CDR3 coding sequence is TGTGCCAGCAGTGACGGAGGGGGCCTAGCGGGAGGGTATGATGAGCAGTTCTTC. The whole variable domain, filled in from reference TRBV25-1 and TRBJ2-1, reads EADIYQTPRYLVIGTGKKITLECSQTMGHDKMYWYQQDPGMELHLIHYSYGVNSTEKGDLSSESTVSRIRTEHFPLTLESARPSHTSQYLCASSDGGGLAGGYDEQFFGPGTRLTVL.

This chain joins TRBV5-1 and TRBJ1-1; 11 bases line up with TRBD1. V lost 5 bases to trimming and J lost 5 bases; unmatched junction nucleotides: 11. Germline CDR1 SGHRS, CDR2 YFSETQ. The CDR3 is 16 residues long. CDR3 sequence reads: CASRGGTGGSGTEAFF. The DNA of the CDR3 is TGCGCCAGCAGGGGGGGGACAGGGGGGAGTGGTACTGAAGCTTTCTTT.

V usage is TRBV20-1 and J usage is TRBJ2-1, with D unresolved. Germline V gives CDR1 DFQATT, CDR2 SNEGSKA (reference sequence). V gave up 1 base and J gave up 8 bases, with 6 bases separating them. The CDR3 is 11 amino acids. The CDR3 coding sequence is TGCAGTGCTAGAGGAGGCTATGAGCAGTTCTTC. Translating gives CSARGGYEQFF.

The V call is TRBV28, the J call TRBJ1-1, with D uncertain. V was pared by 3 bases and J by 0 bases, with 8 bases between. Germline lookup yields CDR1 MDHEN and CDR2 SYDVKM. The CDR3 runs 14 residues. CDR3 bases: TGTGCCAGCAGTTTGGCCGGGGTGAACACTGAAGCTTTCTTT. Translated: CASSLAGVNTEAFF.

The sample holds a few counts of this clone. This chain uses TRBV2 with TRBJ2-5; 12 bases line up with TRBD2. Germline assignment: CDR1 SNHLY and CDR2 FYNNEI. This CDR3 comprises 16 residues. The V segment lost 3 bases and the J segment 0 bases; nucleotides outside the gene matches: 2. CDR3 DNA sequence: TGTGCCAGCAGTGACCTAGCGGGGGGGTACCAAGAGACCCAGTACTTC. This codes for CASSDLAGGYQETQYF.

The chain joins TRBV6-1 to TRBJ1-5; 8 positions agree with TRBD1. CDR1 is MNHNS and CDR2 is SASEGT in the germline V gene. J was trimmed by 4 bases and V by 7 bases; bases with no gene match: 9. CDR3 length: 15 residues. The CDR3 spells CASTVDRAGNQPQHF. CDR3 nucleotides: TGTGCCAGCACTGTGGACAGGGCGGGGAATCAGCCCCAGCATTTT.

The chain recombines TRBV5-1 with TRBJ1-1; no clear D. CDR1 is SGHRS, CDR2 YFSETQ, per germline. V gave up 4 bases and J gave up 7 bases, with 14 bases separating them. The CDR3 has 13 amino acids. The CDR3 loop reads CASSLLPRDEAFF. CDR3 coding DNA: TGCGCCAGCAGCCTACTCCCGCGTGATGAAGCTTTCTTT.

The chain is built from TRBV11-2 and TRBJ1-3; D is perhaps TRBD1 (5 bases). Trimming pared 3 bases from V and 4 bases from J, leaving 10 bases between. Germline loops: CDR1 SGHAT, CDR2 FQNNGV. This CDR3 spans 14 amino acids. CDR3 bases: TGTGCCAGCAGCTTGACAGCCACGGGAAACACCATATATTTT. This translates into CASSLTATGNTIYF.

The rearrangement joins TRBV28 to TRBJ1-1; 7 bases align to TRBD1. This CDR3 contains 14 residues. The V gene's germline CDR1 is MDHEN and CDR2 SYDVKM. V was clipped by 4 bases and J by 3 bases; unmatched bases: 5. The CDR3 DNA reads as TGTGCCAGCAGTTCTCCGGGACAGTACACTGAAGCTTTCTTT. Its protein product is CASSSPGQYTEAFF.

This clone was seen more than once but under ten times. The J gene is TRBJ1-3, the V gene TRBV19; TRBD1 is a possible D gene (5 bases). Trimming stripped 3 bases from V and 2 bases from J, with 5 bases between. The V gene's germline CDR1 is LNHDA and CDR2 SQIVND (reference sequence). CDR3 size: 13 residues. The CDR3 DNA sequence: TGTGCCAGTAGTATCAGGGCTGGAAACACCATATATTTT. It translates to CASSIRAGNTIYF.

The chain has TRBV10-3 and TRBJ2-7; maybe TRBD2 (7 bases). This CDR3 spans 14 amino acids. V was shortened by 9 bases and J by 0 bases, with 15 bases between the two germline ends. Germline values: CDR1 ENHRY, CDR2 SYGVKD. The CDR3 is CAIRGGRSSYEQYF. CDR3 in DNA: TGTGCCATTAGGGGGGGACGAAGCTCCTACGAGCAGTACTTC.

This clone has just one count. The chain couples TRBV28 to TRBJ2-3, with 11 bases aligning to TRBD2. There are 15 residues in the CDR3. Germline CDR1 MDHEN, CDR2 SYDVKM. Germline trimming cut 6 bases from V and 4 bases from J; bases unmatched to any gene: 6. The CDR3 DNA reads TGTGCCAGCAGGCAGACTAGCGGGATTTCAGATACGCAGTATTTT. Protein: CASRQTSGISDTQYF.